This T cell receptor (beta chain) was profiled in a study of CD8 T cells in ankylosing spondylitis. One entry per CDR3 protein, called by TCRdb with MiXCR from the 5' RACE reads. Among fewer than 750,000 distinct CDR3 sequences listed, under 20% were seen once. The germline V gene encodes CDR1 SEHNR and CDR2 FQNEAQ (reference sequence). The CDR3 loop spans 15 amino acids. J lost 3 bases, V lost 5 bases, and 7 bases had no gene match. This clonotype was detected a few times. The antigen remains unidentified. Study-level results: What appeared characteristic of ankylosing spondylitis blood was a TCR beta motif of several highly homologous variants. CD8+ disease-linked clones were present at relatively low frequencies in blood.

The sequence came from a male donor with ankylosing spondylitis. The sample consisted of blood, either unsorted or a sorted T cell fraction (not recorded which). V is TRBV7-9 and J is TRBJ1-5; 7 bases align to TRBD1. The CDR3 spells CASSASGQTNQPQHF. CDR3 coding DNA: TGTGCCAGCAGCGCGTCGGGACAGACCAATCAGCCCCAGCATTTT.